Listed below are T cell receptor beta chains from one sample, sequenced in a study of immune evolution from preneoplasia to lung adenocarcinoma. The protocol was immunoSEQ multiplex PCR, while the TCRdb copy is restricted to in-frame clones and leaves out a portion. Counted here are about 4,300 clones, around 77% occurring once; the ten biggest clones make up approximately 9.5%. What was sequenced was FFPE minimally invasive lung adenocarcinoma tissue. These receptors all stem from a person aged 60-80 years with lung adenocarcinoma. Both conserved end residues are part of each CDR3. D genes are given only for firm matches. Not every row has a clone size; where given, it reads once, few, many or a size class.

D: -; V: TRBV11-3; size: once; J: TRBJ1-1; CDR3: CASSLGGVNTEAFF; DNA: TGTGCCAGCAGCTTGGGGGGCGTGAACACTGAAGCTTTCTTT
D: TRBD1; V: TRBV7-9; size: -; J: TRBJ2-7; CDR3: CASSTDRGYEQYF; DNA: TGTGCCAGCAGCACGGACAGGGGCTACGAGCAGTACTTC
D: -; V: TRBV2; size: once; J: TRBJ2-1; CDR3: CASSEWVRGDNNEQFF; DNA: TGTGCCAGCAGTGAATGGGTCAGGGGGGACAACAATGAGCAGTTCTTC
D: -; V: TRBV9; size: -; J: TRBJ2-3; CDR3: CASSPLNPDTQYF; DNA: TGTGCCAGCAGCCCTCTAAATCCAGATACGCAGTATTTT
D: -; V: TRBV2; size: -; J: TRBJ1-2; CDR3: CASSELPGAYGYTF; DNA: TGTGCCAGCAGTGAATTACCGGGTGCCTATGGCTACACCTTC
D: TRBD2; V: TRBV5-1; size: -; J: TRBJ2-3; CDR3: CASSPGLAQYTDTQYF; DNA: TGCGCCAGCAGCCCAGGACTAGCGCAATACACAGATACGCAGTATTTT
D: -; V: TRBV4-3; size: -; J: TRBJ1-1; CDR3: CASSQEGEGGTKAFF; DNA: TGCGCCAGCAGCCAAGAAGGGGAGGGTGGGACTAAAGCTTTCTTT
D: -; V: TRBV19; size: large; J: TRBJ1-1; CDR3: CASSQQGRGTEAFF; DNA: TGTGCCAGTAGTCAGCAGGGGCGAGGGACTGAAGCTTTCTTT
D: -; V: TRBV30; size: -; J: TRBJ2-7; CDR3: CAWSGDSTTEQYF; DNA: TGTGCCTGGAGTGGGGACTCTACAACCGAGCAGTACTTC
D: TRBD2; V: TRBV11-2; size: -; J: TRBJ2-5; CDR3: CASSLDSGTSGLAQYF; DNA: TGTGCCAGCAGCTTAGACTCCGGGACTAGCGGTTTGGCCCAGTACTTC
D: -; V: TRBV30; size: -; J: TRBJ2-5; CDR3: CAWSSQETQYF; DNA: TGTGCCTGGAGCTCCCAAGAGACCCAGTACTTC
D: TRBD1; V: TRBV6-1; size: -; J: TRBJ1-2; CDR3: CVSSEAHRGNYGYTF; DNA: TGTGTCAGCAGTGAAGCCCACAGGGGAAACTATGGCTACACCTTC
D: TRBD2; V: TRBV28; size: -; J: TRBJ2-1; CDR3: CASRVGLAGVYEQFF; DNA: TGTGCCAGCAGAGTGGGACTAGCGGGAGTCTATGAGCAGTTCTTC